Sequencing of this T cell receptor (beta chain) was carried out in a study of blood T cell repertoires in COVID-19. Libraries were prepared by immunoSEQ multiplex PCR; TCRdb keeps only in-frame clonotypes and omits some of them. The sample lists under 200,000 clones, over 70% occurring once. The receptor comes from a woman in her 70s who had recovered from COVID-19. The specimen sequenced was peripheral blood.

CDR3 protein: CASSYSQGAVHGYTF. CDR3 nucleotide sequence: TGTGCCAGCAGTTACTCCCAGGGGGCAGTCCATGGCTACACCTTC. V and J are TRBV6-2 or TRBV6-3 and TRBJ1-2; 8 bases line up with TRBD1. This CDR3 is built from 15 residues. V dropped 0 bases and J dropped 6; count of bases not matched to a gene: 6. CDR1 MNHEY and CDR2 SVGEGT come from the germline V gene.